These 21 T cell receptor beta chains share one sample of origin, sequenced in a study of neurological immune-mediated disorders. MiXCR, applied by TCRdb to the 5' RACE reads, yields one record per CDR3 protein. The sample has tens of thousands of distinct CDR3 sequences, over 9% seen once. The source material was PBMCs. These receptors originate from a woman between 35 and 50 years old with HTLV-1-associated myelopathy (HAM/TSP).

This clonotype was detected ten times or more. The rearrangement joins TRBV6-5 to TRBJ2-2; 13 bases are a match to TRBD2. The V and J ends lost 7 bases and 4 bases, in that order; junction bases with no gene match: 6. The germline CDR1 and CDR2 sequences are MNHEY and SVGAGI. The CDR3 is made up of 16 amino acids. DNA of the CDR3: TGTGCCAGCACATTACTAGCGGGGGGGCCCACCGGGGAGCTGTTTTTT. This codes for CASTLLAGGPTGELFF.

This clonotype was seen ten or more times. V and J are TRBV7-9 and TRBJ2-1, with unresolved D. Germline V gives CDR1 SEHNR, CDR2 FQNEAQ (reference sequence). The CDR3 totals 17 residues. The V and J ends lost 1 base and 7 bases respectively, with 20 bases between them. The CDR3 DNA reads TGTGCCAGCAGCTTAGGGCGACGGCTAGAGGCCCGGAATGAGCAGTTCTTC. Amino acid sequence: CASSLGRRLEARNEQFF.

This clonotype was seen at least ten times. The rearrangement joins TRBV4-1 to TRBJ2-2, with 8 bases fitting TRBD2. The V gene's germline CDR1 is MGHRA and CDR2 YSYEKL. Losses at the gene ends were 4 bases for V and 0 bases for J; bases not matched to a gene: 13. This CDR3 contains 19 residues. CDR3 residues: CASSLPQVERGTNTGELFF. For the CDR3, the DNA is TGCGCCAGCAGCCTTCCTCAGGTAGAGCGGGGGACGAACACCGGGGAGCTGTTTTTT.

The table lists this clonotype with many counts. For the CDR3, the DNA is TGTGCCAGCAGCACATTCCTAGACAGAAAGAGCACCGGGGAGCTGTTTTTT. Protein: CASSTFLDRKSTGELFF. This chain connects TRBV11-2 to TRBJ2-2; a possible D gene is TRBD1 (5 bases). CDR3 length: 17 residues. Trimming pared 5 bases from V and 4 bases from J, leaving 20 bases between. CDR1 is SGHAT, CDR2 FQNNGV, per germline. The whole variable domain, filled in from reference TRBV11-2 and TRBJ2-2, reads EAGVAQSPRYKIIEKRQSVAFWCNPISGHATLYWYQQILGQGPKLLIQFQNNGVVDDSQLPKDRFSAERLKGVDSTLKIQPAKLEDSAVYLCASSTFLDRKSTGELFFGEGSRLTVL.

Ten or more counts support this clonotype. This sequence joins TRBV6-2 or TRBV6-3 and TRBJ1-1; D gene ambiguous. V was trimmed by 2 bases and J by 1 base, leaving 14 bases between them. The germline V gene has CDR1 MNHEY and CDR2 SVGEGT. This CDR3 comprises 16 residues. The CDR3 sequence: CASSYERKWANTEAFF. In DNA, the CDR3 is TGTGCCAGCAGTTACGAAAGGAAATGGGCGAACACTGAAGCTTTCTTT.

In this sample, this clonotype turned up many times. In DNA, the CDR3 is TGTGCCAGCAGCTTAGGGGCGGCGAACACTGAAGCTTTCTTT. It codes for CASSLGAANTEAFF. This chain uses TRBV7-2 with TRBJ1-1, with unresolved D. This CDR3 is built from 14 residues. V lost 1 base and J 1 base, leaving 7 bases between the germline ends. Germline V lookup: CDR1 SGHTA, CDR2 FQGNSA.

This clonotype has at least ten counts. CDR3 in DNA: TGTGCCAGCAGAACCGTAGAGGGAGGAGGCACTGAAGCTTTCTTT. Translating it yields CASRTVEGGGTEAFF. This chain connects TRBV12-3 or TRBV12-4 to TRBJ1-1; D is ambiguous. The V and J ends lost 6 bases and 4 bases respectively, with 18 bases between them. This CDR3 contains 15 residues.

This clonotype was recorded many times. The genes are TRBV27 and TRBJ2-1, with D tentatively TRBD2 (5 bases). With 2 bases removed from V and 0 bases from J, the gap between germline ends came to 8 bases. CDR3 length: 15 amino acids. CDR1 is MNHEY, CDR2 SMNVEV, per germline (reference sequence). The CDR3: CASSLVGSSYNEQFF. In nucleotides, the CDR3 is TGTGCCAGCAGTTTAGTAGGGAGCTCCTACAATGAGCAGTTCTTC.

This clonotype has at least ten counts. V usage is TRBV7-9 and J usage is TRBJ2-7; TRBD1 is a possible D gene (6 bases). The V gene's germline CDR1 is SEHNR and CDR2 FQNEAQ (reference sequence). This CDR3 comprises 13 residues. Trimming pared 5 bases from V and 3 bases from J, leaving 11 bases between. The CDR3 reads CASSRQEIYEQYF. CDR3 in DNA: TGTGCCAGCAGCCGACAGGAAATCTACGAGCAGTACTTC.

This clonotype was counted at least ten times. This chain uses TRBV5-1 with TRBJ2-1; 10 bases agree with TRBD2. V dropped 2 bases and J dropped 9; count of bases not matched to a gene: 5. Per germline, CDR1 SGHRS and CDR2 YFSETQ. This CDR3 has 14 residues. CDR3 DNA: TGCGCCAGCAGCTTTGGACTAGCGGATGGTGAGCAGTTCTTC. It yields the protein CASSFGLADGEQFF.

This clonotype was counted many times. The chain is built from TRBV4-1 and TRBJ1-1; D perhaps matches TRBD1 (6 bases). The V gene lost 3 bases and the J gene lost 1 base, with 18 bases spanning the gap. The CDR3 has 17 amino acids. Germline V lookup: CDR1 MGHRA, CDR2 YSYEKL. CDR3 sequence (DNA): TGCGCCAGCAGCCAGATGGGCGAGGGGGGCTCGAACACTGAAGCTTTCTTT. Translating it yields CASSQMGEGGSNTEAFF.

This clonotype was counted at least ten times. CDR3 coding DNA: TGTGCCAGCAGCTTAAATGAGGGCATAACTGAAGCTTTCTTT. Encoded protein: CASSLNEGITEAFF. The chain has TRBV7-3 and TRBJ1-1, with D uncertain. CDR1 is SGHTA, CDR2 FQGTGA, per germline. V was shortened by 1 base and J by 5 bases, with 11 bases between the two germline ends. This CDR3 comprises 14 residues.

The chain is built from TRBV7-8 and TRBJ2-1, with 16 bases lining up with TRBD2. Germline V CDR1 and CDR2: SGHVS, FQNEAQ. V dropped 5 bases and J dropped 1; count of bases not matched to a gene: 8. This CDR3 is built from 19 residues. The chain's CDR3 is CASSTPGLAGGLSYNEQFF. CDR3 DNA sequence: TGTGCCAGCAGCACCCCGGGACTAGCGGGGGGGCTATCCTACAATGAGCAGTTCTTC.

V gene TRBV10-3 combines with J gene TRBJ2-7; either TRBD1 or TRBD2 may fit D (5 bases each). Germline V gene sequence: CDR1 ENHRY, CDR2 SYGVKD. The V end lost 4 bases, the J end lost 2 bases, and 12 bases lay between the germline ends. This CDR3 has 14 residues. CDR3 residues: CAISVSGQTYEQYF. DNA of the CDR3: TGTGCCATCAGTGTGAGCGGACAAACCTACGAGCAGTACTTC.

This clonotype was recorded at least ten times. The chain's CDR3 is CASRLRYWYF. The CDR3 DNA is TGTGCCAGCCGCTTGCGGTACTGGTACTTC. The chain links TRBV2 to TRBJ2-5, with no clear D. The CDR3 sequence is 10 residues long. V lost 8 bases to trimming and J lost 13 bases, with 14 bases between them. Germline V gene sequence: CDR1 SNHLY, CDR2 FYNNEI.

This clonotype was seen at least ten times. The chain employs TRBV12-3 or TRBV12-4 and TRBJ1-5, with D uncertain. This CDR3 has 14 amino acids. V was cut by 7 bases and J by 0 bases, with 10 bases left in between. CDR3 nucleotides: TGTGCCAGCACCGGGATTAATAGCAATCAGCCCCAGCATTTT. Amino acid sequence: CASTGINSNQPQHF.

The chain's CDR3 is CAIRELTTVPFFCEQYF. For the CDR3, the DNA is TGTGCCATCAGGGAGCTTACTACAGTACCTTTCTTTTGCGAGCAGTACTTC. This chain joins TRBV10-3 and TRBJ2-7; D remains ambiguous. The V gene's germline CDR1 is ENHRY and CDR2 SYGVKD. Trimming took 6 bases from V and 6 from J, leaving 27 bases between them. This CDR3 has 17 amino acids.

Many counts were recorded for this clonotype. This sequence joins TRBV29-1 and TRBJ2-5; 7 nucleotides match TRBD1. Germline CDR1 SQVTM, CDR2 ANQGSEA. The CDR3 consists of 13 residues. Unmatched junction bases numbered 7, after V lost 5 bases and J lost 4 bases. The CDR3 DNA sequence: TGCAGCGTTAGAATTAACAGGGGAGAGACCCAGTACTTC. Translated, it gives CSVRINRGETQYF.

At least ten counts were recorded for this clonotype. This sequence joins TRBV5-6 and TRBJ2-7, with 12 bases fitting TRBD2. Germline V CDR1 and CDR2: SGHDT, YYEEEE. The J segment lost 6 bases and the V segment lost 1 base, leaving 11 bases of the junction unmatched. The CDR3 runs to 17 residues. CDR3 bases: TGTGCCAGCAGCTTGTTTCTAGCGGGGGGGTGGAGGCGCGAGCAGTACTTC. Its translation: CASSLFLAGGWRREQYF.

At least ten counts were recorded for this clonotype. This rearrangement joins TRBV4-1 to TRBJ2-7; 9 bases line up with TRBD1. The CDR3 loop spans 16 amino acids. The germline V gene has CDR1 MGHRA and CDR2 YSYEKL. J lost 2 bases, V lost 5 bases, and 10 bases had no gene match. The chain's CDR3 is CASSNPGQGQPYEQYF. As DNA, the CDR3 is TGCGCCAGCAGCAATCCCGGACAGGGGCAACCCTACGAGCAGTACTTC.

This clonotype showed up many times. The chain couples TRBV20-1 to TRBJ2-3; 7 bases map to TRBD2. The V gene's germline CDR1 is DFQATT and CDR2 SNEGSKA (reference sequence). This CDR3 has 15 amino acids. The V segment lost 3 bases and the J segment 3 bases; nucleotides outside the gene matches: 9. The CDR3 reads CSASRAGPLTDTQYF. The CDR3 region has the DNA TGCAGTGCTAGTAGAGCGGGACCACTAACAGATACGCAGTATTTT.